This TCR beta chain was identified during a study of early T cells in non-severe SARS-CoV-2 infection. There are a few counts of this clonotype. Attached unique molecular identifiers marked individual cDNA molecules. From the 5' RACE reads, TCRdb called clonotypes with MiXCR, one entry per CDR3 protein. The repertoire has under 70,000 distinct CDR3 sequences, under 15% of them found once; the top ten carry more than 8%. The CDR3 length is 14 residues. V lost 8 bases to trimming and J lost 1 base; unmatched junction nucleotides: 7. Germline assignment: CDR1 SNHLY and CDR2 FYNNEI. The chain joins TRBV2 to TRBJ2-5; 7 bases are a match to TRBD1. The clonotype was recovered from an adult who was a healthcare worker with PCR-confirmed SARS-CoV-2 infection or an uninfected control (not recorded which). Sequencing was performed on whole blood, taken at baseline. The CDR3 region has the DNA TGTGCCAGCTATTGGGACAGATCCCAAGAGACCCAGTACTTC. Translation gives CASYWDRSQETQYF. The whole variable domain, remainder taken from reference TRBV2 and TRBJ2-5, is EPEVTQTPSHQVTQMGQEVILRCVPISNHLYFYWYRQILGQKVEFLVSFYNNEISEKSEIFDDQFSVERPDGSNFTLKIRSTKLEDSAMYFCASYWDRSQETQYFGPGTRLLVL.